Shown below are 26 T cell receptor beta chains from a single sample sequenced in a study of blood T cell repertoires in COVID-19. Using immunoSEQ multiplex PCR, the repertoire was profiled, and TCRdb retains in-frame clones only, with some absent. In the table there are around 150,000 clones, around 89% of which are singletons. The sample comprised peripheral blood. These receptors originate from a human donor with COVID-19, enrolled during active disease. The donor label of this sample is uncertain.

The chain has TRBV29-1 and TRBJ2-1; 14 bases map to TRBD2. This CDR3 has 16 residues. Per germline, CDR1 SQVTM and CDR2 ANQGSEA. Losses at the gene ends were 5 bases for V and 4 bases for J; bases not matched to a gene: 7. CDR3 amino acids: CSVKPRTSGGYNEQFF. CDR3 bases: TGCAGCGTTAAACCCCGGACTAGCGGGGGGTACAATGAGCAGTTCTTC.

This clone appeared a single time. The chain joins TRBV6-6 to TRBJ1-1; D might be TRBD1 (5 bases). This CDR3 has 13 residues. Trimming removed 5 bases from V and 4 bases from J, with 11 bases in between. The germline CDR1 and CDR2 sequences are MNHNY and SVGAGI (reference sequence). The CDR3 loop is CASSDSRGTEAFF. The DNA of the CDR3 is TGTGCCAGCAGTGACAGTAGGGGCACTGAAGCTTTCTTT.

In this sample, this clone turned up once. The rearrangement uses TRBV6-5 and TRBJ1-1, with D possibly matching TRBD1 (6 bases). CDR1 is MNHEY and CDR2 is SVGAGI in the germline V gene. The CDR3 runs to 12 residues. Between the trimmed V and J ends, which lost 4 bases and 5 bases, there was a span of 8 bases. The CDR3 nucleotides are TGTGCCAGCAGTTCCCAGGGGACTGAAGCTTTCTTT. Translating it yields CASSSQGTEAFF.

This sequence joins TRBV5-1 and TRBJ1-2; tentative D call: TRBD1 (5 bases). Germline values: CDR1 SGHRS, CDR2 YFSETQ. Trimming removed 3 bases at V and 5 bases at J, with 14 bases between. The length of the CDR3 is 14 residues. CDR3 amino acids: CASSSSTGDYGYTF. As DNA, the CDR3 is TGCGCCAGCAGCTCGTCCACGGGGGATTATGGCTACACCTTC.

The CDR3 DNA reads TGTGCCAGCATCCGGGAGTTGGGCAATCAGCCCCAGCATTTT. This sequence encodes CASIRELGNQPQHF. The chain is built from TRBV6-5 and TRBJ1-5; no definite D call. The V end lost 7 bases, the J end lost 2 bases, and 12 bases lay between the germline ends. Germline V gene sequence: CDR1 MNHEY, CDR2 SVGAGI. The CDR3 sequence is 14 residues long.

The gene calls are TRBV7-2 and TRBJ1-5; D not resolved. This CDR3 comprises 15 residues. Germline assignment: CDR1 SGHTA and CDR2 FQGNSA. V lost 4 bases to trimming and J lost 7 bases, with 17 bases between them. The CDR3 spells CASSSPGTGYQPQHF. The CDR3 region has the DNA TGTGCCAGCAGCTCCCCCGGCACGGGGTACCAGCCCCAGCATTTT.

The V call is TRBV10-3, the J call TRBJ2-7, with 8 bases aligning to TRBD1. Germline loops: CDR1 ENHRY, CDR2 SYGVKD. Trimming removed 8 bases from V and 2 bases from J; junction bases left unmatched: 11. CDR3 length: 15 amino acids. CDR3 nucleotides: TGTGCCATCGGAGACTCGACAGGGGTAACCTACGAGCAGTACTTC. This sequence encodes CAIGDSTGVTYEQYF.

The chain is built from TRBV7-9 and TRBJ2-5; 8 bases match TRBD1. The germline V gene has CDR1 SEHNR and CDR2 FQNEAQ (reference sequence). V was pared by 4 bases and J by 1 base, with 5 bases of the junction left unmatched. CDR3 length: 15 amino acids. The CDR3 DNA sequence: TGTGCCAGCAGCTCGTGGGGACAGGCCCAAGAGACCCAGTACTTC. Encoded protein: CASSSWGQAQETQYF.

The genes are TRBV5-1 and TRBJ1-4, with D perhaps matching TRBD1 (5 bases). The ends were cut back, 4 bases at V and 2 bases at J, with 12 bases in the middle. CDR1 is SGHRS and CDR2 is YFSETQ in the germline V gene. CDR3 length: 15 residues. The chain's CDR3 is CASSTRGATNEKLFF. Here the CDR3 DNA reads TGCGCCAGCAGCACAAGGGGCGCGACTAATGAAAAACTGTTTTTT.

This chain connects TRBV14 to TRBJ1-5; D uncertain. The CDR3 has 13 amino acids. Trimming took 0 bases from V and 12 from J, leaving 12 bases between them. Germline V gene lookup returns CDR1 SGHDN and CDR2 FVKESK. The CDR3 sequence is CASSQDWSGLQHF. In DNA form, the CDR3 reads TGTGCCAGCAGCCAAGATTGGTCAGGTCTCCAGCATTTT.

The chain recombines TRBV4-1 with TRBJ1-2, with 8 bases matching TRBD1. The CDR3 is made up of 14 amino acids. V was clipped by 4 bases and J by 6 bases; unmatched bases: 7. Germline CDR1 reads MGHRA; CDR2 reads YSYEKL. The CDR3 loop reads CASSRGAGGDGYTF. The CDR3 DNA reads as TGCGCCAGCAGCCGGGGAGCAGGGGGCGATGGCTACACCTTC.

This rearrangement joins TRBV5-6 to TRBJ2-7; D remains ambiguous. This CDR3 region has 11 residues. The germline V gene has CDR1 SGHDT and CDR2 YYEEEE. V lost 3 bases and J 3 bases, leaving 4 bases between the germline ends. CDR3 bases: TGTGCCAGCAGCTATAGCTACGAGCAGTACTTC. This encodes CASSYSYEQYF.

The chain carries TRBV6-5 and TRBJ1-2; D ambiguous. Trimming took off 2 bases at V and 4 bases at J, with 14 bases between the two ends. The CDR3 runs 15 residues. From germline, CDR1 is MNHEY and CDR2 SVGAGI. The CDR3 loop is CASSYEAGPGYGYTF. The CDR3 DNA reads TGTGCCAGCAGTTACGAGGCGGGTCCGGGCTATGGCTACACCTTC.

The chain uses TRBV11-3 and TRBJ2-7; 7 bases line up with TRBD2. The length of the CDR3 is 13 residues. V was pared by 6 bases and J by 3 bases, with 5 bases of the junction left unmatched. Germline values: CDR1 SGHNT, CDR2 YENEEA. The CDR3 here is CASSRGTIYEQYF. CDR3 in DNA: TGTGCCAGCAGTCGAGGGACTATCTACGAGCAGTACTTC.

The chain uses TRBV12-3 or TRBV12-4 and TRBJ2-7; no definite D call. V lost 7 bases and J 3 bases, leaving 7 bases between the germline ends. CDR3 length: 11 residues. CDR3 loop: CASTRGYEQYF. As DNA, the CDR3 is TGTGCCAGCACGCGCGGCTACGAGCAGTACTTC.

The J gene is TRBJ2-1, the V gene TRBV6-5; 8 bases fit TRBD1. Germline trimming cut 5 bases from V and 5 bases from J; bases unmatched to any gene: 2. Germline loops: CDR1 MNHEY, CDR2 SVGAGI. The CDR3 sequence is 13 residues long. CDR3 region: CASSQDRDNEQFF. Written as DNA, the CDR3 is TGTGCCAGCAGTCAGGACAGGGACAATGAGCAGTTCTTC.

In regard to this clone: In the same sample, other DNA sequences code for this CDR3. The chain employs TRBV7-9 and TRBJ2-7; TRBD1 matches 8 bases. V trimming: 5 bases; J trimming: 1 base; junction bases outside the gene matches: 7. Germline CDR1 reads SEHNR; CDR2 reads FQNEAQ (reference sequence). The CDR3 runs to 15 residues. CDR3 sequence: CASSSGQGGSYEQYF. The CDR3 nucleotides read TGTGCCAGCAGCAGCGGACAGGGTGGTTCCTACGAGCAGTACTTC.

The chain links TRBV10-3 to TRBJ2-2; 9 bases are a match to TRBD2. V trimming: 3 bases; J trimming: 4 bases; junction bases outside the gene matches: 6. CDR1 is ENHRY, CDR2 SYGVKD, per germline. This CDR3 is 16 amino acids long. CDR3 bases: TGTGCCATCAGTGAAGCGGGGGGTCGGGGCACCGGGGAGCTGTTTTTT. This translates into CAISEAGGRGTGELFF.

The chain carries TRBV11-1 and TRBJ2-7; 13 bases align to TRBD2. V was clipped by 4 bases and J by 9 bases; unmatched bases: 3. CDR3 length: 13 residues. Germline V gives CDR1 SGHAT, CDR2 FQDESV (reference sequence). This CDR3 reads CASSSGLAGVQYF. The CDR3 DNA follows: TGTGCCAGCAGCTCAGGACTAGCGGGGGTGCAGTACTTC.

This clone has just a few counts. The chain uses TRBV5-1 and TRBJ1-1; D is unclear. The CDR3 runs 13 residues. CDR1 and CDR2 (germline): SGHRS, YFSETQ. V was clipped by 7 bases and J by 2 bases, with 12 bases between them. The chain's CDR3 is CASAGLPNTEAFF. The CDR3 coding sequence is TGCGCCAGCGCCGGACTGCCAAACACTGAAGCTTTCTTT.

The chain combines TRBV7-9 with TRBJ2-7; D may be TRBD2 (6 bases). The CDR3 extends over 18 amino acids. Germline V gene sequence: CDR1 SEHNR, CDR2 FQNEAQ (reference sequence). Between the trimmed V and J ends, which lost 3 bases and 2 bases, there was a span of 23 bases. CDR3 region: CASSFRPWDGAGTYEQYF. The CDR3 DNA is TGTGCCAGCAGCTTCCGACCTTGGGACGGAGCGGGCACCTACGAGCAGTACTTC.

The rearrangement joins TRBV25-1 to TRBJ2-5; perhaps TRBD2 as D (6 bases). Trimming left V 5 bases short and J 0 bases short, with 13 bases between. CDR3 length equals 15 residues. From germline, CDR1 is MGHDK and CDR2 SYGVNS. The CDR3: CASSSRGGDQETQYF. The CDR3 nucleotides are TGTGCCAGCAGTTCGAGGGGCGGGGACCAAGAGACCCAGTACTTC.

This clone was recorded once. The chain carries TRBV7-9 and TRBJ2-3; 13 bases are shared with TRBD2. With 7 bases clipped from V and 0 bases from J, the junction kept 7 bases outside the gene matches. Germline V CDR1 and CDR2: SEHNR, FQNEAQ (reference sequence). This CDR3 is 17 amino acids long. The CDR3 is CASTLTSGGPSTDTQYF. CDR3 bases: TGTGCCAGCACCCTGACTAGCGGGGGGCCGAGCACAGATACGCAGTATTTT. Variable domain in full (rest from reference TRBV7-9 and TRBJ2-3): DTGVSQNPRHKITKRGQNVTFRCDPISEHNRLYWYRQTLGQGPEFLTYFQNEAQLEKSRLLSDRFSAERPKGSFSTLEIQRTEQGDSAMYLCASTLTSGGPSTDTQYFGPGTRLTVL.

The gene calls are TRBV5-5 and TRBJ1-2, with TRBD1 matching over 8 bases. CDR3 length: 15 amino acids. The V segment lost 0 bases and the J segment 3 bases; nucleotides outside the gene matches: 4. The germline V gene encodes CDR1 SGHKS and CDR2 YYEKEE (reference sequence). The CDR3 loop reads CASSLEGQGDYGYTF. The CDR3 DNA reads as TGTGCCAGCAGCTTGGAAGGACAGGGAGACTATGGCTACACCTTC.

This chain links TRBV5-5 with TRBJ1-4, with a possible D match to TRBD1 (5 bases). CDR1 SGHKS and CDR2 YYEKEE come from the germline V gene (reference sequence). Trimming cost V 1 base and J 2 bases, with 9 bases left between them. The CDR3 is 15 residues long. CDR3 nucleotide sequence: TGTGCCAGCAGCTTGTGGGGGGGTACTAATGAAAAACTGTTTTTT. Its protein is CASSLWGGTNEKLFF. Full variable domain (outside the CDR3, taken from reference TRBV5-5 and TRBJ1-4): DAGVTQSPTHLIKTRGQQVTLRCSPISGHKSVSWYQQVLGQGPQFIFQYYEKEERGRGNFPDRFSARQFPNYSSELNVNALLLGDSALYLCASSLWGGTNEKLFFGSGTQLSVL.

The chain links TRBV5-1 to TRBJ2-1, with D uncertain. The CDR3 runs to 15 residues. CDR1 and CDR2 from the germline V gene are SGHRS and YFSETQ. V dropped 0 bases and J dropped 3 bases, with 10 bases sitting between them. DNA for the CDR3: TGCGCCAGCAGCTTGGCTCCAGGTCTCTACAATGAGCAGTTCTTC. It is translated as CASSLAPGLYNEQFF.